The clone carrying this T cell receptor beta chain has only a few counts. The sample comes from a study of blood T cell repertoires in COVID-19. Background on the study: Material from acute and convalescent COVID-19 was sourced from the United States, Italy and Spain.

This CDR3 region has 17 residues. Germline assignment: CDR1 LNHDA and CDR2 SQIVND (reference sequence). The V end lost 5 bases, the J end lost 9 bases, and 26 bases lay between the germline ends. Recruitment covered about two dozen US areas and drew participants whose ages spanned about 18 to 100 years. Methods used by the authors: Reference gene primer amplification gave estimated nucleated cell counts. Clones were sequenced by immunoSEQ multiplex PCR, and TCRdb holds only the in-frame ones, with some missing. V, J and clone size reflect that table, while D and trimming were determined from the DNA. The sample gives under 350,000 clones, 80% to 90% of which show up once; around 4.4% is in the top ten.

This TCR derives from a woman aged 40 to 50 with acute COVID-19. This chain joins TRBV19 and TRBJ2-1; tentative D call: TRBD2 (7 bases). Input material: PBMCs or T cells enriched from blood (not recorded which). The CDR3 sequence is CASSSGGGGALPLEQFF. Written as DNA, the CDR3 is TGTGCCAGTAGTTCCGGGGGAGGGGGAGCACTCCCCCTTGAGCAGTTCTTC.